Reported below is one T cell receptor beta chain. Its specificity is unknown. With 5 bases removed from V and 4 bases from J, the gap between germline ends came to 9 bases. The CDR3 contains 13 residues. Germline CDR1 is LNHDA and CDR2 is SQIVND (reference sequence). TCRdb keeps only in-frame clones here, not all; method: immunoSEQ multiplex PCR. The sample comprises approximately 190,000 clones, approximately 92% of which are singletons, and roughly 1.3% rests with the top ten. The sample originates from a study of T cell responses to AZD1222 COVID-19 vaccine. General study points: Only a handful of AZD1222 recipients were seropositive at baseline.

The clonotype originates from an adult in good health. The chain combines TRBV19 with TRBJ1-5; D not resolved. This specimen was peripheral blood, taken on day 0 of AZD1222 vaccination. The CDR3 spells CASSPASNQPQHF. The CDR3 DNA reads TGTGCCAGTAGTCCTGCCTCTAATCAGCCCCAGCATTTT.